The 28 T cell receptor beta chains listed next were all sequenced from one sample in a study of T-cell reconstitution after alpha-beta-depleted transplantation in children. Unique molecular identifiers were used to barcode this TCRbeta library. Each CDR3 protein gets one entry after TCRdb re-called the PCR reads with MiXCR. The sample yields 300,000 to 350,000 distinct CDR3 sequences, over 20% seen once. The sequencing here drew on PBMCs, mostly from graft donor cells, taken 180 days after TCRalphabeta/CD19-depleted stem cell transplant. These TCRs come from a male patient between 5 and 17 years old who had a stem cell transplant for acute lymphoblastic leukemia, so the T cells may come from the graft donor.

This clonotype appeared a few times. This sequence joins TRBV12-3 or TRBV12-4 and TRBJ1-5, with TRBD1 matching over 7 bases. The length of the CDR3 is 14 residues. V gave up 6 bases and J gave up 9 bases; unmatched junction bases: 11. CDR3 sequence (DNA): TGTGCCAGCAGCCGAGACAGGGAGGATCGGCCCCAGCATTTT. It translates to CASSRDREDRPQHF.

The J gene is TRBJ2-1, the V gene TRBV5-1; 12 positions agree with TRBD2. There are 18 residues in the CDR3. The J segment lost 6 bases and the V segment lost 3 bases, leaving 13 bases of the junction unmatched. Germline V gene data show CDR1 as SGHRS and CDR2 as YFSETQ. CDR3 residues: CASSSTSGRGLGPNEQFF. CDR3 nucleotide sequence: TGCGCCAGCAGCTCGACTAGCGGGAGAGGATTGGGTCCCAATGAGCAGTTCTTC.

At least ten counts were recorded for this clonotype. CDR3 region: CASSRGGNQPQHF. CDR3 nucleotides: TGTGCCAGCAGCAGAGGGGGAAATCAGCCCCAGCATTTT. The chain uses TRBV12-3 or TRBV12-4 and TRBJ1-5; possible D gene TRBD1, 6 bases. The V end lost 6 bases, the J end lost 4 bases, and 10 bases lay between the germline ends. This CDR3 has 13 residues.

This clonotype was detected a few times. This chain uses TRBV4-1 with TRBJ2-2; no reliable D call. The CDR3 spans 12 residues. The V end lost 5 bases, the J end lost 4 bases, and 5 bases lay between the germline ends. Germline V CDR1 and CDR2: MGHRA, YSYEKL. CDR3 in amino acids: CASSEPTGELFF. The CDR3 bases are TGCGCCAGCAGCGAACCCACCGGGGAGCTGTTTTTT.

This clonotype was observed a single time. This chain joins TRBV25-1 and TRBJ1-2, with D unclear. The V and J ends lost 2 bases and 3 bases respectively, with 7 bases between them. CDR1 and CDR2 from the germline V gene are MGHDK and SYGVNS. The CDR3 runs 13 residues. DNA of the CDR3: TGTGCCAGCAGTGAAAAAGGGCACTATGGCTACACCTTC. Its translation is CASSEKGHYGYTF.

This sequence joins TRBV2 and TRBJ2-1; 8 bases fit TRBD2. The CDR3 is 16 amino acids. V gave up 10 bases and J gave up 0 bases; unmatched junction bases: 11. Germline V gives CDR1 SNHLY, CDR2 FYNNEI. DNA for the CDR3: TGTGCCATCTATTCTAGCGGGCGGGACTCCTACAATGAGCAGTTCTTC. Amino acid sequence: CAIYSSGRDSYNEQFF.

The genes are TRBV10-3 and TRBJ1-2; D gene uncertain. This CDR3 spans 15 amino acids. Germline loops: CDR1 ENHRY, CDR2 SYGVKD. V was trimmed by 0 bases and J by 7 bases, leaving 15 bases between them. The CDR3 is CAISESNIQVAGYTF. Here the CDR3 DNA reads TGTGCCATCAGTGAGTCGAATATTCAGGTTGCTGGCTACACCTTC.

This chain connects TRBV5-1 to TRBJ2-7, with D perhaps TRBD1 or TRBD2 (5 bases each). Trimming cost V 5 bases and J 2 bases, with 17 bases left between them. Germline values: CDR1 SGHRS, CDR2 YFSETQ. The CDR3 contains 15 residues. The CDR3 is CASRARGGVAYEQYF. The CDR3 nucleotides read TGCGCCAGCAGGGCCCGTGGGGGTGTCGCCTACGAGCAGTACTTC.

The table lists this clonotype with a few counts. V gene TRBV5-4 combines with J gene TRBJ2-3; TRBD2 agrees at 7 bases. Trimming cost V 2 bases and J 2 bases; bases outside gene matches: 11. Germline CDR1 is SGHNT and CDR2 is YYREEE (reference sequence). There are 17 residues in the CDR3. The CDR3 sequence: CASSFLGGLIPTDTQYF. In DNA form, the CDR3 reads TGTGCCAGCAGCTTCCTTGGGGGACTAATCCCCACAGATACGCAGTATTTT.

This clonotype has at least ten counts. V gene TRBV12-3 or TRBV12-4 combines with J gene TRBJ2-1; no clear D. The V end lost 1 base, the J end lost 4 bases, and 2 bases lay between the germline ends. The length of the CDR3 is 12 residues. The CDR3 loop reads CASSLEYNEQFF. In DNA, the CDR3 is TGTGCCAGCAGTTTAGAGTACAATGAGCAGTTCTTC.

The chain has TRBV11-2 and TRBJ2-2, with D possibly TRBD1 on 5 matching bases. Germline values: CDR1 SGHAT, CDR2 FQNNGV. The CDR3 consists of 20 residues. V was cut by 4 bases and J by 0 bases, with 24 bases left in between. CDR3 region: CASSSWGVAGRKPNTGELFF. CDR3 DNA: TGTGCCAGCAGCTCCTGGGGCGTGGCCGGACGCAAACCGAACACCGGGGAGCTGTTTTTT. Full variable domain (outside the CDR3, taken from reference TRBV11-2 and TRBJ2-2): EAGVAQSPRYKIIEKRQSVAFWCNPISGHATLYWYQQILGQGPKLLIQFQNNGVVDDSQLPKDRFSAERLKGVDSTLKIQPAKLEDSAVYLCASSSWGVAGRKPNTGELFFGEGSRLTVL.

This clonotype was picked up a small number of times. The V and J genes are TRBV5-6 and TRBJ2-1, with 7 bases matching TRBD2. The germline V gene has CDR1 SGHDT and CDR2 YYEEEE. V shed 4 bases and J 12 bases; nucleotides not matched to a gene: 7. The CDR3 length is 12 residues. CDR3 sequence (DNA): TGTGCCAGCAGCAGTACTAGCGAGATGCAGTTCTTC. Residues: CASSSTSEMQFF.

The genes are TRBV24-1 and TRBJ2-1; either TRBD1 or TRBD2 may supply D (5 bases each). The CDR3 length is 17 residues. Trimming pared 0 bases from V and 5 bases from J, leaving 16 bases between. Looked up from germline, CDR1 is KGHDR and CDR2 is SFDVKD. CDR3 residues: CATSDLRLTGTHNEQFF. The DNA for the CDR3 is TGTGCCACCAGTGATTTGAGGCTAACGGGGACGCACAATGAGCAGTTCTTC.

This clonotype turned up a few times. The V gene is TRBV7-8, the J gene TRBJ1-5; D call uncertain. V was trimmed by 0 bases and J by 9 bases, leaving 9 bases between them. Germline CDR1 and CDR2: SGHVS and FQNEAQ. The CDR3 totals 13 residues. CDR3 coding DNA: TGTGCCAGCAGCTTAGCTGGTCCGCGGCCCCAGCATTTT. Translation: CASSLAGPRPQHF.

This clonotype has only a few counts. The chain uses TRBV6-5 and TRBJ2-7; a possible D gene is TRBD1 (6 bases). The CDR3 runs to 13 residues. Germline V gene lookup returns CDR1 MNHEY and CDR2 SVGAGI. Between the trimmed V and J ends, which lost 6 bases and 2 bases, there was a span of 11 bases. CDR3 residues: CASSYRVTYEQYF. The CDR3 DNA follows: TGTGCCAGCAGCTACAGGGTTACCTACGAGCAGTACTTC.

The sample holds a few counts of this clonotype. This sequence joins TRBV19 and TRBJ2-7, with TRBD2 as a possible D gene (5 bases). The CDR3 sequence is 13 residues long. The V end lost 1 base, the J end lost 4 bases, and 8 bases lay between the germline ends. In germline, CDR1 is LNHDA, CDR2 SQIVND (reference sequence). CDR3 sequence: CASSIAPGYEQYF. The CDR3 DNA follows: TGTGCCAGTAGTATAGCGCCGGGATACGAGCAGTACTTC.

The chain uses TRBV5-1 and TRBJ1-1; possibly TRBD1 for D (5 bases). Between the trimmed V and J ends, which lost 0 bases and 7 bases, there was a span of 10 bases. The CDR3 extends over 13 amino acids. Looked up from germline, CDR1 is SGHRS and CDR2 is YFSETQ. CDR3 sequence reads: CASSLAWDLEAFF. CDR3 bases: TGCGCCAGCAGCTTGGCGTGGGACCTTGAAGCTTTCTTT.

This clonotype has just a few counts. The chain links TRBV11-2 to TRBJ2-3, with 10 positions matching TRBD2. Germline V CDR1 and CDR2: SGHAT, FQNNGV. Trimming removed 1 base from V and 4 bases from J; junction bases left unmatched: 8. This CDR3 has 17 residues. The CDR3 spells CASSLVLAGVGADTQYF. The CDR3 region has the DNA TGTGCCAGCAGCTTAGTTCTAGCGGGAGTGGGGGCAGATACGCAGTATTTT.

The chain carries TRBV28 and TRBJ2-3; D gene uncertain. Per germline, CDR1 MDHEN and CDR2 SYDVKM. Deletions cut 2 bases from V and 0 bases from J, with 6 bases between. This CDR3 is 14 amino acids long. The CDR3 protein is CASSLPSSTDTQYF. CDR3 DNA sequence: TGTGCCAGCAGTTTACCGTCTAGCACAGATACGCAGTATTTT.

This clonotype was observed a handful of times. The chain links TRBV21-1 to TRBJ2-4; the table's D gene call, TRBD2, was not cross checked with the DNA. TRBV21-1 is a pseudogene. The CDR3 covers 17 residues. The CDR3 spells CASSKRGWTSVKNIQYF. As DNA, the CDR3 is TGTGCCAGCAGCAAAAGAGGGTGGACTAGCGTGAAAAACATTCAGTACTTC.

This clonotype has only a few counts. The chain has TRBV5-1 and TRBJ1-1; no clear D gene. CDR3 size: 15 residues. Germline CDR1 is SGHRS and CDR2 is YFSETQ. V was pared by 6 bases and J by 1 base, with 16 bases between. CDR3 coding DNA: TGCGCCAGCATGAGGATCCTTGGAGCGAACACTGAAGCTTTCTTT. This translates into CASMRILGANTEAFF.

The chain couples TRBV15 to TRBJ2-6; 8 bases agree with TRBD2. CDR1 is LNHNV and CDR2 is YYDKDF in the germline V gene (reference sequence). Unmatched junction bases numbered 3, after V lost 5 bases and J lost 3 bases. The CDR3 is made up of 15 amino acids. The CDR3 DNA reads as TGTGCCACCAGCGGCGGGGGGAGTGGGGCCAACGTCCTGACTTTC. Translated, it gives CATSGGGSGANVLTF. Variable domain in full (rest from reference TRBV15 and TRBJ2-6): DAMVIQNPRYQVTQFGKPVTLSCSQTLNHNVMYWYQQKSSQAPKLLFHYYDKDFNNEADTPDNFQSRRPNTSFCFLDIRSPGLGDTAMYLCATSGGGSGANVLTFGAGSRLTVL.

This clonotype was observed a few times. V gene TRBV6-5 combines with J gene TRBJ2-2; D may be TRBD1 (6 bases). This CDR3 contains 15 residues. Germline CDR1 MNHEY, CDR2 SVGAGI. The V gene lost 0 bases and the J gene lost 5 bases, with 10 bases spanning the gap. As DNA, the CDR3 is TGTGCCAGCAGTTACTCGCGGCAGGGGACCGGGGAGCTGTTTTTT. This sequence encodes CASSYSRQGTGELFF.

The chain joins TRBV5-1 to TRBJ2-4; maybe TRBD2 (5 bases). Per the germline V gene, CDR1 is SGHRS and CDR2 is YFSETQ. CDR3 length: 16 residues. Trimming left V 2 bases short and J 6 bases short, with 18 bases between. CDR3 sequence reads: CASSFGKGVDLNIQYF. The CDR3 DNA sequence: TGCGCCAGCAGCTTCGGGAAGGGCGTCGATTTAAACATTCAGTACTTC.

This clonotype was seen a few times. The chain links TRBV5-1 to TRBJ1-4; D might be TRBD1 (6 bases). This CDR3 is 15 amino acids long. Germline V gene sequence: CDR1 SGHRS, CDR2 YFSETQ. V lost 0 bases to trimming and J lost 4 bases, with 10 bases between them. The CDR3 DNA reads TGCGCCAGCAGCTTGGCAGGACAGAGTAATGAAAAACTGTTTTTT. Residues: CASSLAGQSNEKLFF. The full variable domain, in which reference TRBV5-1 and TRBJ1-4 provide the parts outside the CDR3, is KAGVTQTPRYLIKTRGQQVTLSCSPISGHRSVSWYQQTPGQGLQFLFEYFSETQRNKGNFPGRFSGRQFSNSRSEMNVSTLELGDSALYLCASSLAGQSNEKLFFGSGTQLSVL.

V is TRBV5-4 and J is TRBJ2-1; 9 bases match TRBD1. CDR3 length: 22 residues. Germline CDR1 and CDR2: SGHNT and YYREEE (reference sequence). V was clipped by 3 bases and J by 2 bases; unmatched bases: 24. The CDR3 is CASSWDRVAARKTVKAYNEQFF. The CDR3 region has the DNA TGTGCCAGCAGCTGGGACAGGGTAGCAGCCCGGAAAACAGTGAAGGCCTACAATGAGCAGTTCTTC.

This clonotype appeared a few times. The chain combines TRBV4-1 with TRBJ2-7; TRBD2 agrees at 9 bases. Germline trimming cut 1 base from V and 2 bases from J; bases unmatched to any gene: 3. The CDR3 sequence is 15 residues long. Germline V gene sequence: CDR1 MGHRA, CDR2 YSYEKL. The CDR3 is CASSQVERGAYEQYF. In DNA, the CDR3 is TGCGCCAGCAGCCAAGTGGAGCGGGGGGCCTACGAGCAGTACTTC.

The V gene is TRBV10-2, the J gene TRBJ2-5; possibly TRBD1 or TRBD2 for D (6 bases each). V lost 8 bases and J 5 bases, leaving 9 bases between the germline ends. The germline V gene encodes CDR1 WSHSY and CDR2 SAAADI. The CDR3 consists of 11 residues. CDR3 amino acids: CASGGRETQYF. Here the CDR3 DNA reads TGCGCCAGCGGGGGGCGGGAGACCCAGTACTTC.